This TCR beta chain originates from a study of blood T cell repertoires in COVID-19. The CDR3 contains 15 residues. Germline V lookup: CDR1 MNHNY, CDR2 SVGAGI (reference sequence). The V and J ends lost 2 bases and 4 bases, in that order; junction bases with no gene match: 4. Measured with immunoSEQ multiplex PCR; TCRdb has only the in-frame clones, and not every one. The table lists some 50,000 clones, 75% to 90% of them singletons. The chain has TRBV6-6 and TRBJ1-3, with 8 bases lining up with TRBD1. This clonotype was obtained from a human donor in a cohort sampled during active COVID-19. Material for sequencing was peripheral blood. CDR3 residues: CASSYQGAGGNTIYF. CDR3 nucleotide sequence: TGTGCCAGCAGTTACCAGGGGGCTGGAGGAAACACCATATATTTT.